A selection of T cell receptor beta chains follows, all from one sample in a study of T cell responses to AZD1222 COVID-19 vaccine. The data were produced by immunoSEQ multiplex PCR, yet TCRdb's version contains in-frame clones alone and is incomplete. The sample lists tens of thousands of clones, more than 75% occurring once. The starting material was peripheral blood, obtained on day 0 of AZD1222 vaccination. All receptors come from an adult in good health. Each CDR3 is given with its conserved first and last residue. D genes are given only for firm matches. Part of the rows lack a size; the others show once, few, many or a class for expanded clones.

V	D	size	J	DNA	CDR3
TRBV7-9	TRBD1	.	TRBJ1-2	TGTGCCAGCTTGATGGGACAGGGGAGTAATGGCTACACCTTC	CASLMGQGSNGYTF
TRBV7-2	.	few	TRBJ1-5	TGTGCCAGCAGCTTAGCTGGGCGGATGGGCCCCAATCAGCCCCAGCATTTT	CASSLAGRMGPNQPQHF
TRBV2	TRBD1	.	TRBJ1-4	TGTGCCAGCAGTACTACAGGGGCGGGTAATGAAAAACTGTTTTTT	CASSTTGAGNEKLFF
TRBV19	TRBD1	once	TRBJ1-4	TGTGCCAGTAGTAGCGCCGGGACAGTTAATGAAAAACTGTTTTTT	CASSSAGTVNEKLFF
TRBV20-1	.	once	TRBJ2-1	TGCAGTGCTAGTCCTATAGCAGGTAATGAGCAGTTCTTC	CSASPIAGNEQFF
TRBV5-8	TRBD2	.	TRBJ2-1	TGTGCCAGCAGCTTGGGGACTAGCGGGAGCGATGAGCAGTTCTTC	CASSLGTSGSDEQFF
TRBV7-9	.	.	TRBJ1-1	TGTGCCAGCACACCTCCCGGGGTTTCGAACACTGAAGCTTTCTTT	CASTPPGVSNTEAFF
TRBV3-1/TRBV3-2	.	.	TRBJ1-2	TGTGCCAGCAGCCAAGAGTTACAGGTGACCTATGGCTACACCTTC	CASSQELQVTYGYTF
TRBV7-2	TRBD1	.	TRBJ1-3	TGTGCCAGCAGCTTGGGGCAGGGGGGCGGAAACACCATATATTTT	CASSLGQGGGNTIYF
TRBV19	.	.	TRBJ2-3	TGTGCCAGTACCACAACAGGGACAGATACGCAGTATTTT	CASTTTGTDTQYF
TRBV27	.	.	TRBJ2-2	TGTGCCAGCAGTCCCAGGGACTTCAACACCGGGGAGCTGTTTTTT	CASSPRDFNTGELFF
TRBV30	.	few	TRBJ1-1	TGTGCCTGGAGTGTTGGTAGGGGGACTGAAGCTTTCTTT	CAWSVGRGTEAFF
TRBV12-3/TRBV12-4	.	.	TRBJ1-1	TGTGCCAGCAGTAATACAGTGAACACTGAAGCTTTCTTT	CASSNTVNTEAFF
TRBV5-4	.	.	TRBJ2-2	TGTGCCAGCAGCTCTAAAGTGACAGCGAACACCGGGGAGCTGTTTTTT	CASSSKVTANTGELFF
TRBV7-9	.	.	TRBJ1-5	TGTGCCAGCAGCTTAGACAATCAGCCCCAGCATTTT	CASSLDNQPQHF
TRBV28	TRBD1	.	TRBJ2-1	TGTGCCAGCAGTTCGACTACCGGGACAGGGGTATCCTTCTCCTACAATGAGCAGTTCTTC	CASSSTTGTGVSFSYNEQFF
TRBV5-1	TRBD2	.	TRBJ2-3	TGCGCCAGCAGCCCCGGGACTAGCGGGGGAACCACAGATACGCAGTATTTT	CASSPGTSGGTTDTQYF
TRBV5-1	TRBD1	.	TRBJ1-3	TGCGCCAGCAGCCAGTTCTCTGGGACAGTTGGAAACACCATATATTTT	CASSQFSGTVGNTIYF
TRBV3-1/TRBV3-2	.	.	TRBJ1-2	TGTGCCAGCAGTCGGGCGGAGACAGGACTTAACTATGGCTACACCTTC	CASSRAETGLNYGYTF
TRBV6-2/TRBV6-3	TRBD2	.	TRBJ2-4	TGTGCCAGCAGTTCACATCAATTTAGCGGGACAGCCAAAAACATTCAGTACTTC	CASSSHQFSGTAKNIQYF
TRBV6-2/TRBV6-3	TRBD1	.	TRBJ2-2	TGTGCCAGCAGTTACCCGTGGGCCGACAGGGTCCGCACCGGGGAGCTGTTTTTT	CASSYPWADRVRTGELFF
TRBV5-6	TRBD1	.	TRBJ1-6	TGTGCCAGCAGCTTGACCGCGGGCAGGGGGAATTCACCCCTCCACTTT	CASSLTAGRGNSPLHF
TRBV7-9	TRBD2	.	TRBJ2-2	TGTGCCAGCAGCTCCACTAGCGGGGGCCCCAGGATGGGCGGGGAGCTGTTTTTT	CASSSTSGGPRMGGELFF
TRBV4-2	TRBD2	.	TRBJ2-7	TGTGCCAGTTCCCCTAGCGGGAGTCCCTACGAGCAGTACTTC	CASSPSGSPYEQYF
TRBV27	TRBD1	.	TRBJ2-7	TGTGCCAGCAGTTTAGGTACAGGGGCCCAGGGCGAGCAGTACTTC	CASSLGTGAQGEQYF
TRBV30	TRBD2	.	TRBJ2-1	TGTGCCTGGAGTCGAGCGGGACTTTACAATGAGCAGTTCTTC	CAWSRAGLYNEQFF
TRBV2	.	.	TRBJ1-6	TGTGCCAGCATAGGAGAGGGGTCACCCCTCCACTTT	CASIGEGSPLHF
TRBV7-6	.	.	TRBJ2-1	TGTGCCAGCAGCGCTGCCCTGGGACGGTCCTACAATGAGCAGTTCTTC	CASSAALGRSYNEQFF
TRBV4-1	.	.	TRBJ1-3	TGCGCCAGCAGCCAACTCCCTAGGTCGAGTGGAAACACCATATATTTT	CASSQLPRSSGNTIYF
TRBV5-4	.	.	TRBJ1-5	TGTGCCAGCAGCTTGGGTCCGTCTGATAGCAATCAGCCCCAGCATTTT	CASSLGPSDSNQPQHF
TRBV6-2/TRBV6-3	.	.	TRBJ2-3	TGTGCCAGCAGTTACCCCAACTCGAAGACGCAGTATTTT	CASSYPNSKTQYF
TRBV11-2	TRBD1	.	TRBJ1-3	TGTGCCAGCAGCCGATGGACAGGGCTCTCTGGAAACACCATATATTTT	CASSRWTGLSGNTIYF
TRBV14	.	.	TRBJ1-1	TGTGCCAGCAGCCGCAACAAGGGGCCGAACGTGAGGAACACTGAAGCTTTCTTT	CASSRNKGPNVRNTEAFF
TRBV5-1	TRBD2	.	TRBJ2-7	TGCGCCAGCAGCTTTGTCCTAGCGGGAGCGGCAGACTACGAGCAGTACTTC	CASSFVLAGAADYEQYF
TRBV3-1/TRBV3-2	.	.	TRBJ2-5	TGTGCCAGCAGCCAAGGATCTTGGGGGAGGGAGACCCAGTACTTC	CASSQGSWGRETQYF
TRBV4-2	.	.	TRBJ1-2	TGTGCCAGCAGCCAAGACCAAATTATACGGACGCAGAACTATGGCTACACCTTC	CASSQDQIIRTQNYGYTF
TRBV9	TRBD1	.	TRBJ2-3	TGTGCCAGCAGCGTGGGGACAGGGGAGGATACGCAGTATTTT	CASSVGTGEDTQYF
TRBV7-2	.	.	TRBJ1-2	TGTGCCAGCAGCTTACCACAGAACTATGGCTACACCTTC	CASSLPQNYGYTF
TRBV30	.	.	TRBJ1-6	TGTGCCTGCCTAAAAGCGGATGCCTATAATTCACCCCTCCACTTT	CACLKADAYNSPLHF
TRBV5-4	TRBD2	.	TRBJ2-3	TGTGCCAGCAGCGCGGGACTAGCGGGGGTCGACGCAGATACGCAGTATTTT	CASSAGLAGVDADTQYF
TRBV7-3	.	once	TRBJ2-1	TGTGCCAGCAGCTTAAGCCGCTCAGGCGCGGGTGAGCAGTTCTTC	CASSLSRSGAGEQFF
TRBV30	.	.	TRBJ1-1	TGTGCCTGGAGTGTCCGAAGCACTGAAGCTTTCTTT	CAWSVRSTEAFF
TRBV18	TRBD1	.	TRBJ1-2	TGTGCCAGCTCACCGGGACAGGGGGCTTATGGCTACACCTTC	CASSPGQGAYGYTF
TRBV5-8	.	.	TRBJ1-4	TGTGCCAGCAGACCGAGGGGGGGTAACGAAAAACTGTTTTTT	CASRPRGGNEKLFF
TRBV6-6	.	.	TRBJ2-7	TGTGCCAGCAGTTACTCGCGAACAGGGAGCTCCTACGAGCAGTACTTC	CASSYSRTGSSYEQYF
TRBV6-1	TRBD1	.	TRBJ1-1	TGTGCCAGCAGTGAGTTGGGACAGATGGCTTTCTTT	CASSELGQMAFF
TRBV5-8	TRBD1	.	TRBJ2-7	TGTGCCAGCAGCTTAGGGACAGGGGGCAACGAGCAGTACTTC	CASSLGTGGNEQYF
TRBV7-8	.	.	TRBJ1-1	TGTGCCAGCAGCTTAGGCTTGGGAACTGAAGCTTTCTTT	CASSLGLGTEAFF
TRBV5-4	TRBD1	.	TRBJ1-2	TGTGCCAGCAGCTGGACAGGAGTATCCCCCTATGGCTACACCTTC	CASSWTGVSPYGYTF
TRBV5-1	TRBD2	once	TRBJ2-7	TGCGCCAGCAGCTCAGCGGGAGGGGTCTACGAGCAGTACTTC	CASSSAGGVYEQYF
TRBV19	TRBD2	.	TRBJ2-1	TGTGCCAGTACCTCCGGGACTAGCTTCTTGTCCTACAATGAGCAGTTCTTC	CASTSGTSFLSYNEQFF